This T cell receptor (beta chain) was documented in a study of blood T cell repertoires in COVID-19. The overall study: The United States, Italy and Spain provided the acute and convalescent COVID-19 samples. PBMCs, B-cell-depleted T cells, or T cells provided the cDNA or gDNA that made up the material.

This clone came up once. The CDR3 contains 17 residues. The V and J ends lost 0 bases and 5 bases, in that order; junction bases with no gene match: 9. Germline-derived CDR1 and CDR2 are SGHNT and YYREEE (reference sequence). Source study methods: By means of reference gene primer amplification, nucleated cell counts were estimated. Profiling relied on immunoSEQ multiplex PCR, and the TCRdb table lists in-frame clones only, not all of them. That table furnishes V, J and clone size, whereas the DNA furnished D and trimming. The sample has tens of thousands of clones; 80% to 95% are singletons. V and J are TRBV5-4 and TRBJ2-2, with 8 bases that match TRBD2. The sample consisted of peripheral blood. This clonotype originated in a human donor with active COVID-19. The donor label of this sample is uncertain. Here the CDR3 reads CASSLGERGSQTGELFF. The CDR3, as DNA: TGTGCCAGCAGCTTGGGGGAGCGGGGGTCTCAAACCGGGGAGCTGTTTTTT.